The entry below gives a single T cell receptor beta chain sequence along with its context. Its antigen remains unknown. These data are taken from a study of CD8+CD57+ T cells in acquired aplastic anemia. Turning to the study itself: Sorted CD4+ and CD8+ cells yielded DNA averaging around 3.2 ug. Study-level points and caveats: CD8+ Simpson's diversity showed no significant patient-control difference. The number of CD8+ CDR3 sequences shared by patients and controls was roughly 30.

Both TCR beta VDJ combination and CDR3 sequence profiling were carried out. Genomic DNA was the template for this profiling. TCRdb ran MiXCR on the reads and lists one entry per CDR3 protein. The sample contains 150,000 to 200,000 distinct CDR3 sequences, about 64% of which appear only once. This CDR3 is 13 amino acids long. Trimming cost V 9 bases and J 1 base; bases outside gene matches: 5. The germline V gene encodes CDR1 SNHLY and CDR2 FYNNEI. The material sequenced was sorted CD4+, CD8+, or CD8+CD57+ T cells (not recorded which) from PBMCs. The chain recombines TRBV2 with TRBJ2-7; TRBD2 matches 8 bases. This clonotype originated in a human donor with severe aplastic anemia or a healthy control (not recorded which). In DNA, the CDR3 is TGTGCCAGTTGTAGCGGGGTATCCTACGAGCAGTACTTC. It codes for CASCSGVSYEQYF.